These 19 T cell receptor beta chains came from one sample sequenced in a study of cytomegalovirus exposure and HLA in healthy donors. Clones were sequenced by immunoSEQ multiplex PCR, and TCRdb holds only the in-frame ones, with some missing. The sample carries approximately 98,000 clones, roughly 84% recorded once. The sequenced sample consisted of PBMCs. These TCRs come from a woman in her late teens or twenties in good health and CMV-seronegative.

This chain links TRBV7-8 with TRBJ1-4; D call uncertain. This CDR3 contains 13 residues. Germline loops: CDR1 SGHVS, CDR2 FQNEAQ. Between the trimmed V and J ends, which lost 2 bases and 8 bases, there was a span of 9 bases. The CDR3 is CASSLPKTEKLFF. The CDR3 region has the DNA TGTGCCAGCAGCTTACCCAAGACAGAAAAACTGTTTTTT. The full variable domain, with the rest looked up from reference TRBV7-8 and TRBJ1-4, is GAGVSQSPRYKVAKRGQDVALRCDPISGHVSLFWYQQALGQGPEFLTYFQNEAQLDKSGLPSDRFFAERPEGSVSTLKIQRTQQEDSAVYLCASSLPKTEKLFFGSGTQLSVL.

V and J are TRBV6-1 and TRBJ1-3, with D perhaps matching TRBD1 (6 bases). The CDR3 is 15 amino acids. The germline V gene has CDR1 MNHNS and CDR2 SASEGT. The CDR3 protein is CAATGHSSSGNTIYF. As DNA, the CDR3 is TGTGCGGCCACGGGACACTCGAGCTCTGGAAACACCATATATTTT.

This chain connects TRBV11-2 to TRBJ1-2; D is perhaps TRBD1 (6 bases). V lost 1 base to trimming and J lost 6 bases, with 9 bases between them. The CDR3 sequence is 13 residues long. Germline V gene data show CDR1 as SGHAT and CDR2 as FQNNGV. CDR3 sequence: CASSLGGLDGYTF. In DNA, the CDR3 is TGTGCCAGCAGCTTAGGGGGGCTCGATGGCTACACCTTC.

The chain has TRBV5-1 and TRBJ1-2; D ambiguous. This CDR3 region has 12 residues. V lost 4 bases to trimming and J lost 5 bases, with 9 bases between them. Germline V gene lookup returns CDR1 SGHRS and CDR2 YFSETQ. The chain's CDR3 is CASSEGGYGYTF. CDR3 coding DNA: TGCGCCAGCAGCGAGGGAGGGTATGGCTACACCTTC.

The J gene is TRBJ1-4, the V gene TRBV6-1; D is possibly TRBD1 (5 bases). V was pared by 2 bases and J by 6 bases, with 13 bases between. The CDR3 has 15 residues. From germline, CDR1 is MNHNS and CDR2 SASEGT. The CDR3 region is CASSELGQGYEKLFF. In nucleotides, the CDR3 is TGTGCCAGCAGTGAATTGGGGCAGGGATATGAAAAACTGTTTTTT.

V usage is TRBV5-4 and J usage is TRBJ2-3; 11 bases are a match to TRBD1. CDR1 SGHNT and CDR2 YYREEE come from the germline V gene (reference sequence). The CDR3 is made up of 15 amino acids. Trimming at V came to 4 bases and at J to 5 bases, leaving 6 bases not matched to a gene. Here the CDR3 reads CASSVDRGLKDTQYF. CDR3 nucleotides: TGTGCCAGCAGCGTGGACAGGGGGCTTAAAGATACGCAGTATTTT.

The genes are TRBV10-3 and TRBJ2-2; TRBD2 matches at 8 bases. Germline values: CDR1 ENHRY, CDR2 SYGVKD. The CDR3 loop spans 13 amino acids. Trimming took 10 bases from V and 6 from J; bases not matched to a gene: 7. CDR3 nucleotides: TGTGCCACCGGCTCGGGGGGGCCCGGGGAGCTGTTTTTT. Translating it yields CATGSGGPGELFF.

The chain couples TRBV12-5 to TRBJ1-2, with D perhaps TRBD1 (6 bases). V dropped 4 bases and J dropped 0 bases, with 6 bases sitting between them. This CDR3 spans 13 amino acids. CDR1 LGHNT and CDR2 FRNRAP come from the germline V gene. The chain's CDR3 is CASGWTANYGYTF. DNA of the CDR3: TGTGCTAGTGGTTGGACAGCTAACTATGGCTACACCTTC.

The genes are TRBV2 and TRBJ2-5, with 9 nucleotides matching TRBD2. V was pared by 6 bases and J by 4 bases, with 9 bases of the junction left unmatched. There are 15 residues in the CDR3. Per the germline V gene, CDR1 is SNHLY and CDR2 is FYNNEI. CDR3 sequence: CASRAKGLAAETQYF. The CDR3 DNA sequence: TGTGCCAGCAGAGCAAAGGGACTAGCAGCAGAGACCCAGTACTTC.

CDR3 sequence reads: CASTVGPRQGGSYEQYF. The CDR3 DNA reads TGTGCCAGCACCGTGGGACCGAGACAGGGTGGCTCCTACGAGCAGTACTTC. The rearrangement joins TRBV2 to TRBJ2-7; TRBD1 aligns across 7 bases. The CDR3 has 17 amino acids. The V gene end was trimmed by 7 bases and the J gene end by 0 bases; junction bases not matched to a gene: 15. The V gene's germline CDR1 is SNHLY and CDR2 FYNNEI.

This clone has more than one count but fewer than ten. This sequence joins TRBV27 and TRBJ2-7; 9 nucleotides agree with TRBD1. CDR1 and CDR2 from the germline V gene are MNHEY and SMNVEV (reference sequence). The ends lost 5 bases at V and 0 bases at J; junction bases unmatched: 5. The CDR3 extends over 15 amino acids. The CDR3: CASSPWTGASYEQYF. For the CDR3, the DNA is TGTGCCAGCAGTCCCTGGACAGGGGCCTCCTACGAGCAGTACTTC.

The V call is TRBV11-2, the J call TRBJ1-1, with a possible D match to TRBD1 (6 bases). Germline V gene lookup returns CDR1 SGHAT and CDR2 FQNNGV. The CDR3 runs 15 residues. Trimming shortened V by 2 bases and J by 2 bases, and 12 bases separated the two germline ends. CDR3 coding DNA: TGTGCCAGCAGCTTACCGGGGGGGGGCAACACTGAAGCTTTCTTT. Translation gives CASSLPGGGNTEAFF.

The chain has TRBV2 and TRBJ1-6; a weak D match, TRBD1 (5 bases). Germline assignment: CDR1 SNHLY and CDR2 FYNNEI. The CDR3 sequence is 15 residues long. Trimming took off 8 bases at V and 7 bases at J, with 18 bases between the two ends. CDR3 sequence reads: CASGSMGLTNSPLHF. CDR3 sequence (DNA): TGTGCCAGCGGCTCAATGGGACTGACAAATTCACCCCTCCACTTT.

CDR3 coding DNA: TGTGCCAGCCTGCAGGGCACTGAAGCTTTCTTT. Protein sequence: CASLQGTEAFF. The chain carries TRBV2 and TRBJ1-1; TRBD1 might be the D (5 bases). The ends were cut back, 8 bases at V and 4 bases at J, with 8 bases in the middle. The CDR3 loop spans 11 amino acids. Germline V CDR1 and CDR2: SNHLY, FYNNEI. The full variable domain, completed using reference TRBV2 and TRBJ1-1, is EPEVTQTPSHQVTQMGQEVILRCVPISNHLYFYWYRQILGQKVEFLVSFYNNEISEKSEIFDDQFSVERPDGSNFTLKIRSTKLEDSAMYFCASLQGTEAFFGQGTRLTVV.

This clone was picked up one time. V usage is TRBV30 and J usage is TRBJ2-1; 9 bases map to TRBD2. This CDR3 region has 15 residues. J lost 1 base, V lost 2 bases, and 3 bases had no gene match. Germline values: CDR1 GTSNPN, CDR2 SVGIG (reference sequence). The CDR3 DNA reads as TGTGCCTGGAGTCCGCGGGGGGGGTCCTACAATGAGCAGTTCTTC. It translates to CAWSPRGGSYNEQFF.

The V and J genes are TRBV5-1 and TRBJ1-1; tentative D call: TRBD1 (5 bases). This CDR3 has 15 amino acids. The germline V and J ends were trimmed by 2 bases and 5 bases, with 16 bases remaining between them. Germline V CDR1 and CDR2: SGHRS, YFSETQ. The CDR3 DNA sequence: TGCGCCAGCAGCTTACTACAGGCGGGGGGTACTGAAGCTTTCTTT. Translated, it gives CASSLLQAGGTEAFF.

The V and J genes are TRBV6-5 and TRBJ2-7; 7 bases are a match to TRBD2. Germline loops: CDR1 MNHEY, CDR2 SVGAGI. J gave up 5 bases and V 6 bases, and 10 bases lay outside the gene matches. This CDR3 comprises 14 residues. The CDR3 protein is CASSSGATPHEQYF. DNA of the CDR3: TGTGCCAGCAGCAGCGGGGCGACGCCCCACGAGCAGTACTTC.

DNA of the CDR3: TGTGTCAGCCTAGAGGCCCCCACAGATACGCAGTATTTT. Translated: CVSLEAPTDTQYF. The genes are TRBV7-5 and TRBJ2-3; the tabulated D call, TRBD2, remains unverified against the DNA. TRBV7-5 has pseudogene status. CDR3 length equals 13 residues.

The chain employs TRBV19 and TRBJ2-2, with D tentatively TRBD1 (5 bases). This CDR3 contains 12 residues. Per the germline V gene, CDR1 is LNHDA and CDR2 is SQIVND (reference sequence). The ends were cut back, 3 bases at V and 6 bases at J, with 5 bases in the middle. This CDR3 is CASSMGPGELFF. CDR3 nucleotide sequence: TGTGCCAGTAGTATGGGGCCCGGGGAGCTGTTTTTT. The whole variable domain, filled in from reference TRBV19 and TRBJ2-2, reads DGGITQSPKYLFRKEGQNVTLSCEQNLNHDAMYWYRQDPGQGLRLIYYSQIVNDFQKGDIAEGYSVSREKKESFPLTVTSAQKNPTAFYLCASSMGPGELFFGEGSRLTVL.